Listed below are T cell receptor beta chains from one sample, sequenced in a study of CD8 T cells in cerebrospinal fluid in Alzheimer's disease. TCRdb re-called the 10x single-cell sequencing reads and shows each CDR3 protein once, DNA omitted. The sample data list 1,100 to 1,500 distinct CDR3 sequences. The specimen sequenced was cerebrospinal fluid. All receptors derive from a human donor with mild cognitive impairment. Both conserved end residues are part of each CDR3. Fields, in order: clone size, J gene, V gene, CDR3 length, CDR3 protein. Not every row has a clone size; where given, it reads once, few, many or a size class.

>NA|TRBJ2-6|TRBV7-9|17
CASSLGTGYSGANVLTF
>NA|TRBJ2-7|TRBV19|14
CASSIGGRAYEQYF
>NA|TRBJ2-6|TRBV6-2/TRBV6-3|18
CASSSWTSGSAGANVLTF
>NA|TRBJ2-1|TRBV11-3|12
CASGGAGNEQFF
>medium-sized|TRBJ2-1|TRBV20-1|12
CSARGPAGEQFF
>medium-sized|TRBJ2-7|TRBV12-3/TRBV12-4|13
CASSRDRAYEQYF
>NA|TRBJ1-1|TRBV18|14
CASSLQIGNTEAFF
>medium-sized|TRBJ2-1|TRBV4-1|14
CASSQVRAGAEQFF
>medium-sized|TRBJ2-1|TRBV5-1|16
CASSRGASGRRDEQFF
>large|TRBJ1-1|TRBV6-2/TRBV6-3|11
CASSTNTEAFF
>medium-sized|TRBJ2-1|TRBV5-1|15
CASIPTPSSYNEQFF
>medium-sized|TRBJ2-1|TRBV2|14
CASTGTGVYNEQFF
>NA|TRBJ1-6|TRBV28|13
CASSSPASSPLHF
>medium-sized|TRBJ2-7|TRBV10-3|12
CAISGQGWEQYF
>NA|TRBJ2-6|TRBV5-6|17
CASSLAPGRSGANVLTF
>NA|TRBJ1-1|TRBV28|13
CASTPPSRGEAFF
>medium-sized|TRBJ2-3|TRBV24-1|15
CATTQGGTGGDTQYF
>medium-sized|TRBJ1-1|TRBV7-9|14
CASSFVQPNTEAFF
>medium-sized|TRBJ2-1|TRBV7-3|14
CASSLGGSYNEQFF
>medium-sized|TRBJ1-2|TRBV7-9|13
CASTLILARGYTF
>NA|TRBJ2-3|TRBV7-8|16
CASSPRGTPDWDTQYF
>NA|TRBJ1-2|TRBV5-1|14
CASSLVTGGYGYTF
>medium-sized|TRBJ1-2|TRBV7-9|14
CASSLALDVTGYTF
>medium-sized|TRBJ1-5|TRBV6-1|14
CASSATGHNQPQHF
>medium-sized|TRBJ2-3|TRBV20-1|15
CSAFGGASGLFTQYF
>medium-sized|TRBJ2-7|TRBV11-2|14
CASSSSMTGYEQYF
>medium-sized|TRBJ1-1|TRBV18|16
CASSPPGQSGGTEAFF
>NA|TRBJ2-3|TRBV7-3|16
CASSAGSGGARDTQYF
>medium-sized|TRBJ2-3|TRBV28|12
CAAGGRTDTQYF
>NA|TRBJ2-2|TRBV30|14
CAWRGQANTGELFF
>NA|TRBJ1-1|TRBV15|17
CATSRDRRGSQVAEAFF
>NA|TRBJ2-4|TRBV6-1|15
CASTPPGVGQNIQYF
>medium-sized|TRBJ2-5|TRBV5-1|14
CASSLEGNLQTQYF
>medium-sized|TRBJ2-2|TRBV7-2|16
CASSLAYIVNTGELFF
>NA|TRBJ2-5|TRBV25-1|14
CASSESRQGKTQYF
>medium-sized|TRBJ1-1|TRBV12-3/TRBV12-4|13
CASSGPVNTEAFF
>large|TRBJ2-5|TRBV6-2/TRBV6-3|12
CASSPSAETQYF
>NA|TRBJ1-5|TRBV20-1|12
CSVGQGNQPQHF
>medium-sized|TRBJ1-2|TRBV2|13
CASSGRGPYGYTF
>medium-sized|TRBJ2-3|TRBV10-1|15
CASSLGLGGTDTQYF
>NA|TRBJ2-7|TRBV19|14
CASSIETSSYEQYF
>NA|TRBJ1-2|TRBV6-1|16
CASSDRPGTGGYGYTF
>medium-sized|TRBJ2-1|TRBV5-1|15
CASRSGDRLRGEQFF
>large|TRBJ1-2|TRBV3-1|14
CASSPYRGEYGYTF
>NA|TRBJ1-3|TRBV6-6|14
CASSLDRTGNTIYF
>hyperexpanded|TRBJ2-5|TRBV4-1|13
CASSQEIGETQYF
>NA|TRBJ2-5|TRBV18|17
CASSPNSGGSSRETQYF
>large|TRBJ2-1|TRBV6-5|13
CASSSGGYREQFF
>medium-sized|TRBJ1-2|TRBV7-2|17
CASSFTVTGGSNYGYTF
>hyperexpanded|TRBJ2-3|TRBV29-1|13
CSVDGGFQDTQYF
>NA|TRBJ1-2|TRBV7-3|14
CASSPGQGDYGYTF
>NA|TRBJ2-3|TRBV24-1|15
CATSLSGRSTDTQYF